The 7 T cell receptor beta chains below come from one sample, sequenced in a study of cytomegalovirus exposure and HLA in healthy donors. 13 Jbeta primers and 60 Vbeta primers were used for the PCR. The table came from immunoSEQ multiplex PCR; TCRdb's copy has only in-frame clones and leaves some out. Of about 170,000 clones listed, 76% are singletons. Source material: PBMCs. Source of these receptors: a female donor in good health and CMV-seronegative.

The chain's CDR3 is CASSLDLAGYQETQYF. For the CDR3, the DNA is TGTGCCAGCAGCTTAGATCTAGCGGGGTACCAAGAGACCCAGTACTTC. The J gene is TRBJ2-5, the V gene TRBV7-7, with 9 bases fitting TRBD2. The junction had 3 bases not matched to a gene; V was cut back by 1 base and J by 0 bases. CDR1 SSHAT and CDR2 FNYEAQ come from the germline V gene (reference sequence). The CDR3 contains 16 residues.

This clone came up a few times. The rearrangement uses TRBV27 and TRBJ1-1; D is unclear. The CDR3 loop spans 11 amino acids. V was pared by 5 bases and J by 4 bases, with 5 bases between. Germline V gives CDR1 MNHEY, CDR2 SMNVEV (reference sequence). CDR3 DNA: TGTGCCAGCAGTCGAGGCACTGAAGCTTTCTTT. Translating it yields CASSRGTEAFF.

The sample holds a few counts of this clone. The chain uses TRBV7-7 and TRBJ2-5; 7 bases are a match to TRBD1. The ends lost 6 bases at V and 4 bases at J; junction bases unmatched: 5. This CDR3 spans 13 amino acids. The germline V gene has CDR1 SSHAT and CDR2 FNYEAQ (reference sequence). CDR3 region: CASSSGGIETQYF. The CDR3 region has the DNA TGTGCCAGCAGTTCAGGGGGTATAGAGACCCAGTACTTC.

This clone was seen more than once but under ten times. The chain employs TRBV28 and TRBJ2-7; TRBD2 might be the D (5 bases). The germline V gene has CDR1 MDHEN and CDR2 SYDVKM. V was pared by 3 bases and J by 3 bases, with 12 bases between. This CDR3 is built from 14 residues. DNA for the CDR3: TGTGCCAGCAGTTTCCGGGGATACCTCTACGAGCAGTACTTC. It yields the protein CASSFRGYLYEQYF.

This clone was observed once. The genes are TRBV10-2 and TRBJ2-7; D may be TRBD2 (5 bases). CDR1 is WSHSY, CDR2 SAAADI, per germline. CDR3 length: 15 residues. Trimming cost V 2 bases and J 0 bases, with 11 bases left between them. As DNA, the CDR3 is TGCGCCAGCAGTGAGCGGGGTATAAGCTCCTACGAGCAGTACTTC. As protein: CASSERGISSYEQYF.

The J gene is TRBJ1-4, the V gene TRBV4-1; 7 bases fit TRBD1. Trimming at V came to 6 bases and at J to 5 bases, leaving 9 bases not matched to a gene. Germline V CDR1 and CDR2: MGHRA, YSYEKL. The CDR3 is 15 amino acids. CDR3 loop: CASRRSGTDNEKLFF. CDR3 DNA sequence: TGCGCCAGCAGACGTTCCGGGACAGACAATGAAAAACTGTTTTTT.

The chain has TRBV5-8 and TRBJ1-4; 8 positions agree with TRBD1. This CDR3 comprises 14 residues. Trimming at V came to 0 bases and at J to 8 bases, leaving 3 bases not matched to a gene. Per germline, CDR1 SGHTS and CDR2 YDEGEE. CDR3 protein: CASSLAGQAEKLFF. CDR3 coding DNA: TGTGCCAGCAGCTTGGCGGGACAGGCAGAAAAACTGTTTTTT.